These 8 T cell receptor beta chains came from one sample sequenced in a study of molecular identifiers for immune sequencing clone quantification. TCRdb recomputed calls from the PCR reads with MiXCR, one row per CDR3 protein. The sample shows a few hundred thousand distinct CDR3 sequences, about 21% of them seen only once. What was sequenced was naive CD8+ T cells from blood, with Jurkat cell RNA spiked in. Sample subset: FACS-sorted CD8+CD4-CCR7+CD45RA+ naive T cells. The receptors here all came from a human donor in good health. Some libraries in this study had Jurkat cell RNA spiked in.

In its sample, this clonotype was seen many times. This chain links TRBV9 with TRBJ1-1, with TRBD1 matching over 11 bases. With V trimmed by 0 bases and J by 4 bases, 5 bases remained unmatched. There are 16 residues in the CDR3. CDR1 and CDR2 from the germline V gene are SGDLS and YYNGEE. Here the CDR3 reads CASSVGDRGFGTEAFF. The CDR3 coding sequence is TGTGCCAGCAGCGTAGGGGACAGGGGGTTCGGCACTGAAGCTTTCTTT.

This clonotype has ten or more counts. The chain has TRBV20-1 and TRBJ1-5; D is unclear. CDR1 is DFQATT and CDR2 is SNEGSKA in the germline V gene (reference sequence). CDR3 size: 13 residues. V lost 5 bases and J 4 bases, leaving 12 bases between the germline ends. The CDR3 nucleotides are TGCAGTGCTCCCTCGAGGGCGAATCAGCCCCAGCATTTT. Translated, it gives CSAPSRANQPQHF.

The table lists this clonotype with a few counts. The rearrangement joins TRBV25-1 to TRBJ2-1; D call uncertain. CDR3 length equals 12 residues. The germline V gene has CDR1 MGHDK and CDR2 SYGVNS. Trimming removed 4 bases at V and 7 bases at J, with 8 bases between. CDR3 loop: CASSALVNEQFF. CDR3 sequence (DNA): TGTGCCAGCAGTGCCCTAGTGAATGAGCAGTTCTTC.

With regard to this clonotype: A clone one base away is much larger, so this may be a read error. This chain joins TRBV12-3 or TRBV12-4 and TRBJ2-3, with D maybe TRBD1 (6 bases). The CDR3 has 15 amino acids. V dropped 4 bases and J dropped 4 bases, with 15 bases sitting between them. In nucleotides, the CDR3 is TGTGCCAGCAGTTCCACCGGGACAAGGCCAGATACGCAGTATTTT. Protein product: CASSSTGTRPDTQYF.

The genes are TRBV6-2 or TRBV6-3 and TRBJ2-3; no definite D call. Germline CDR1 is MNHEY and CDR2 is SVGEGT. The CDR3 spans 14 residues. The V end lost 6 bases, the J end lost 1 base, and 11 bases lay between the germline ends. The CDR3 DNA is TGTGCCAGCAGGTTCCCTTGGGGCACAGATACGCAGTATTTT. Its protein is CASRFPWGTDTQYF.

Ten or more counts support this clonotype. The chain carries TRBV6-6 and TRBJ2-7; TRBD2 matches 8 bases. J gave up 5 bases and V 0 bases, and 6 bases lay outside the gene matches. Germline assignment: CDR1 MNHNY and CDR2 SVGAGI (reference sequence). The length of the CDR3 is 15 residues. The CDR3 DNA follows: TGTGCCAGCAGTTACTCAGGCGCGGGAGGCAACGAGCAGTACTTC. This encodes CASSYSGAGGNEQYF.

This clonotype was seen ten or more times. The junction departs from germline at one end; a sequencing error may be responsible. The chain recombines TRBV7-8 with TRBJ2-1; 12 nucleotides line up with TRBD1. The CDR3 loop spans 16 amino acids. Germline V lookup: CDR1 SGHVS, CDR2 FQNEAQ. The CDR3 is CASPGEGQGAYNEQFF. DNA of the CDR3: TGTGCCAGCCCCGGTGAGGGACAGGGGGCCTATAATGAGCAGTTCTTC.

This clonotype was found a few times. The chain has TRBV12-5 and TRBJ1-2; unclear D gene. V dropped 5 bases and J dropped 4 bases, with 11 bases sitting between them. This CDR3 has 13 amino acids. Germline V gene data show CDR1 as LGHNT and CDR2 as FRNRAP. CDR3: CASGPSGIYGYTF. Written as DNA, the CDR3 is TGTGCTAGTGGTCCCTCAGGAATCTATGGCTACACCTTC.